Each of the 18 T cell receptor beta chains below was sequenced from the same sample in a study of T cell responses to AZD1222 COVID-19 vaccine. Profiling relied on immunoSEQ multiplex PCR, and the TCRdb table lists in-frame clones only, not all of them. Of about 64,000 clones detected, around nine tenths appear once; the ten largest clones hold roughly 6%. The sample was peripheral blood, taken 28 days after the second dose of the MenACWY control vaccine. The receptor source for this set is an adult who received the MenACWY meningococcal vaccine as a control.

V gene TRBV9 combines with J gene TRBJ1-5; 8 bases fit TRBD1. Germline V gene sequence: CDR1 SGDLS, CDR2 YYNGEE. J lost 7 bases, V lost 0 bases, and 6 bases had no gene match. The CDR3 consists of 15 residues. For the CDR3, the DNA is TGTGCCAGCAGCGTAGAACGGACAGGGAGGCAGCCCCAGCATTTT. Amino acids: CASSVERTGRQPQHF.

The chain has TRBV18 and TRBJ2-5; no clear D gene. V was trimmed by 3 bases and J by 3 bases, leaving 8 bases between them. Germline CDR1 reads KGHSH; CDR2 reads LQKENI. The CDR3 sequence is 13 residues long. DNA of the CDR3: TGTGCCAGCTCACCCCCCGTAGAAGAGACCCAGTACTTC. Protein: CASSPPVEETQYF.

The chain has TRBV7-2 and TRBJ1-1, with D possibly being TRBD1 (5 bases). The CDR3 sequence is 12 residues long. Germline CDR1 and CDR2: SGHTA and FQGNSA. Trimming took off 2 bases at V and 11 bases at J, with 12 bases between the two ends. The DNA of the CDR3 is TGTGCCAGCAGCTTATTCGGAGAGGGGGCTTTCTTT. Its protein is CASSLFGEGAFF.

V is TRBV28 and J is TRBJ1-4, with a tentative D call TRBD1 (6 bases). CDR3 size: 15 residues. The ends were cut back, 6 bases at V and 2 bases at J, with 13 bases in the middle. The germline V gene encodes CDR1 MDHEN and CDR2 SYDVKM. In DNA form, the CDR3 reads TGTGCCAGCAGCCCCCCCAGGGGCACTAATGAAAAACTGTTTTTT. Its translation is CASSPPRGTNEKLFF.

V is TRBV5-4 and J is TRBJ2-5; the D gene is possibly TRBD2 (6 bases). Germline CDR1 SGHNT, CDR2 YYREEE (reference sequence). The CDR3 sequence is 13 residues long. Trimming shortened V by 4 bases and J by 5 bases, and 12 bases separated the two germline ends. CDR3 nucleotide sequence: TGTGCCAGCAGCGGGGGGTCAGGCGAGACCCAGTACTTC. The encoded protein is CASSGGSGETQYF.

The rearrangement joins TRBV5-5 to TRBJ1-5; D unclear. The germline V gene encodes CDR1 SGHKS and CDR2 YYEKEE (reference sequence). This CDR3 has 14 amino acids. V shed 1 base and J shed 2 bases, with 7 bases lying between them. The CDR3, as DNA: TGTGCCAGCAGCTTGTTCTCGGGCAATCAGCCCCAGCATTTT. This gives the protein CASSLFSGNQPQHF.

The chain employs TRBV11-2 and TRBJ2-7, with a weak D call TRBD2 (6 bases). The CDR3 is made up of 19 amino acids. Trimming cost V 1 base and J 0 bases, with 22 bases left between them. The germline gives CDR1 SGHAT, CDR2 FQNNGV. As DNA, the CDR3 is TGTGCCAGCAGCTTAGGGCCCCCCAACCGACTAGTCCCCTCCTACGAGCAGTACTTC. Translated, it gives CASSLGPPNRLVPSYEQYF.

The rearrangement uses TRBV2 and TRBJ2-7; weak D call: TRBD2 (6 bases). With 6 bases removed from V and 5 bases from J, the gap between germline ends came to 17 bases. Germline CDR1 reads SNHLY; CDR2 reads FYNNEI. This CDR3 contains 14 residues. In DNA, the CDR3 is TGTGCCAGCAGGTCCCTGGGGGGAGGCCACGAGCAGTACTTC. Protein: CASRSLGGGHEQYF.

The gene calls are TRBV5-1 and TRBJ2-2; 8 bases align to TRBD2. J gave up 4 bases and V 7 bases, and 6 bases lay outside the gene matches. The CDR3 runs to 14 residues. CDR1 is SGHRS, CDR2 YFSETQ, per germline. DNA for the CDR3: TGCGCCAGCGGGAGCGGGAGTAGCACCGGGGAGCTGTTTTTT. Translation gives CASGSGSSTGELFF.

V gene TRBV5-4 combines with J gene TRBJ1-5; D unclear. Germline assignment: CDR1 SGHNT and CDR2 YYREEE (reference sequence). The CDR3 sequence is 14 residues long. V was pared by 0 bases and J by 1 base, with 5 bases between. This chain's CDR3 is CASSLAGSNQPQHF. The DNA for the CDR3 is TGTGCCAGCAGCTTGGCGGGCAGCAATCAGCCCCAGCATTTT.

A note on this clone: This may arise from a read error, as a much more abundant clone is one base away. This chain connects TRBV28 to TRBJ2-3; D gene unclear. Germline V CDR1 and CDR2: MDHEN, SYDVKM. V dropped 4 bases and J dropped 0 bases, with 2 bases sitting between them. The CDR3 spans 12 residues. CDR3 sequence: CASSWSTDTQYF. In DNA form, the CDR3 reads TGTGCCAGCAGTTGGAGCACAGATACGCAGTATTTT.

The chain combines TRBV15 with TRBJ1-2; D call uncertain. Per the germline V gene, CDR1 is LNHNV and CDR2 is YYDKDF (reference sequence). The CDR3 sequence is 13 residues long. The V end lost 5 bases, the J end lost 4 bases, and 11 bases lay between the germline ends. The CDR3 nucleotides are TGTGCCACCAGCTCCCGGACTCTCTATGGCTACACCTTC. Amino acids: CATSSRTLYGYTF.

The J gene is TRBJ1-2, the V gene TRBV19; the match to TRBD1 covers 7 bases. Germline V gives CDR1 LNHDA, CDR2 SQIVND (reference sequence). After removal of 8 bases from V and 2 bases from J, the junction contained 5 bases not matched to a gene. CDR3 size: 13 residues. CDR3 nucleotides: TGTGCCAGTGTGAAGACAGGGAACTATGGCTACACCTTC. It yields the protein CASVKTGNYGYTF.

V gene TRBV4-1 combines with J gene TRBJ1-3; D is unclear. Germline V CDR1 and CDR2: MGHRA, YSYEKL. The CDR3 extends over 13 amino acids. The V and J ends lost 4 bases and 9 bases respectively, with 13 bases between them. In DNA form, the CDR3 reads TGCGCCAGCAGCCTTCAATCGGAGGCCACCATATATTTT. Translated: CASSLQSEATIYF.

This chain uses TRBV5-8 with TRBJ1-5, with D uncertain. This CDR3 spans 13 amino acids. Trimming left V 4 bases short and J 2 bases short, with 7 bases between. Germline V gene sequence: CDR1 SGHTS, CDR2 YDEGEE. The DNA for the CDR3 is TGTGCCAGCAGCCTGGACGGCAATCAGCCCCAGCATTTT. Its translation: CASSLDGNQPQHF.

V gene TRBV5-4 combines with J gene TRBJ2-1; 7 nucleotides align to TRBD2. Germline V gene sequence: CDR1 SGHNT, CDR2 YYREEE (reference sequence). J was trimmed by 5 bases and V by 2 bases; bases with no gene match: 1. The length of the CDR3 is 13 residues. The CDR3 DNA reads TGTGCCAGCAGCTTCGGGACTAACAATGAGCAGTTCTTC. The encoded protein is CASSFGTNNEQFF. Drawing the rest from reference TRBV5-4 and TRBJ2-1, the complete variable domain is ETGVTQSPTHLIKTRGQQVTLRCSSQSGHNTVSWYQQALGQGPQFIFQYYREEENGRGNFPPRFSGLQFPNYSSELNVNALELDDSALYLCASSFGTNNEQFFGPGTRLTVL.

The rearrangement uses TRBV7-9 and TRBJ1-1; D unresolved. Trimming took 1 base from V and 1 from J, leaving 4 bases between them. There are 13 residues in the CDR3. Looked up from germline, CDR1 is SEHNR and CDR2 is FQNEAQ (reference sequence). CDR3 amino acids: CASSLVPNTEAFF. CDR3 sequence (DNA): TGTGCCAGCAGCTTAGTTCCGAACACTGAAGCTTTCTTT.

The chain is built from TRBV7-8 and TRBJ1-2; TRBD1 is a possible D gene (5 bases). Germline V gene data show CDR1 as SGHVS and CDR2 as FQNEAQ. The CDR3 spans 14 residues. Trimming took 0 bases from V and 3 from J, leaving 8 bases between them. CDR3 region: CASSLAGTDYGYTF. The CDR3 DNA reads TGTGCCAGCAGCTTAGCTGGGACGGACTATGGCTACACCTTC.